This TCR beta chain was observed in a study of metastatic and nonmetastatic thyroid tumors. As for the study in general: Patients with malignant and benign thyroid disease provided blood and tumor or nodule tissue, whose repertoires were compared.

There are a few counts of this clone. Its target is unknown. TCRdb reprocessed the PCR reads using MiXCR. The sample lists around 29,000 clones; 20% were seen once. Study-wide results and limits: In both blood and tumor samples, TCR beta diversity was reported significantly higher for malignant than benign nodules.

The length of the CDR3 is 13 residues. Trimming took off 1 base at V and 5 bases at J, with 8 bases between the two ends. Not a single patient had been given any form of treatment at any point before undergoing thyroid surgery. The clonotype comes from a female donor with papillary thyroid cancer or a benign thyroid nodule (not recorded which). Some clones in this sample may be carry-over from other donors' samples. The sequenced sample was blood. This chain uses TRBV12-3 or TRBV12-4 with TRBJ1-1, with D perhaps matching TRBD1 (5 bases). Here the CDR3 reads CASSLGEGTEAFF. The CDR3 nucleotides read TGTGCCAGCAGTTTAGGGGAGGGGACTGAAGCTTTCTTT.